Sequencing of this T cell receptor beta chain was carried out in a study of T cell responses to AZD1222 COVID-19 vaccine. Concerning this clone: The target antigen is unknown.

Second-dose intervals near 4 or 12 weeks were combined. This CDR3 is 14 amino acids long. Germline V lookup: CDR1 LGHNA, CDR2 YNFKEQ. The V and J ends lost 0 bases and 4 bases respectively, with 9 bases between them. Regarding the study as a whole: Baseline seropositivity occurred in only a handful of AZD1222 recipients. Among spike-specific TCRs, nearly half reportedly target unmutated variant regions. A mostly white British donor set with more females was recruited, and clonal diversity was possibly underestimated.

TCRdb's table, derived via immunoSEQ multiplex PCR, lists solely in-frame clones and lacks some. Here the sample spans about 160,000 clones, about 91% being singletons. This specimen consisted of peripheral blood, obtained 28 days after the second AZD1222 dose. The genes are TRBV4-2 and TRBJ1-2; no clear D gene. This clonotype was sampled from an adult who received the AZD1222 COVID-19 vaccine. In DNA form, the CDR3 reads TGTGCCAGCAGCCAAGAGGAGCTCGTCTATGGCTACACCTTC. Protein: CASSQEELVYGYTF.